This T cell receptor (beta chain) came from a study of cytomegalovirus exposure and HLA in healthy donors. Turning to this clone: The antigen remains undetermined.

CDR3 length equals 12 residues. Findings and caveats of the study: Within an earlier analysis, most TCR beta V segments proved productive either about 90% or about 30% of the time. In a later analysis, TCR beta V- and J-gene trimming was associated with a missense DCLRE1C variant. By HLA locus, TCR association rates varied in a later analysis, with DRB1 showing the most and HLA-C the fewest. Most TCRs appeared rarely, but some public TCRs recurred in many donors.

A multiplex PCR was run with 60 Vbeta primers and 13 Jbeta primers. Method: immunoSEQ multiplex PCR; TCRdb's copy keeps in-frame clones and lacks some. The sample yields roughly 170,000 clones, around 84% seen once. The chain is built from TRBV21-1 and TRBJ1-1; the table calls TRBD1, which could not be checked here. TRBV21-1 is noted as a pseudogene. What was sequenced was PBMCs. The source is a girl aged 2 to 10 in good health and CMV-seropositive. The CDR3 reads CASSDRDREAFF. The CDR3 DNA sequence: TGTGCCAGCAGCGACCGGGACAGAGAAGCTTTCTTT.